This T cell receptor beta chain was identified in a study of T cells in women clearing cervical HPV infection. Measured with immunoSEQ multiplex PCR; TCRdb has only the in-frame clones, and not every one. Its table lists about 48,000 clones. Source material: blood buffy coat. This clonotype originated in a woman between 18 and 75 years old with a cervical HPV16 infection that either progressed to CIN3+ or cleared (not recorded which).

CDR3 protein: CASSHGGTGGDEKLFF. The covered CDR3 bases are TGCGCCAGCAGCCACGGGGGAACAGGGGGCGATGAAAAA. The V call is TRBV5-1, the J call TRBJ1-4, with 9 positions matching TRBD1. The CDR3 end falls 3 residues outside the read, so it is completed with the germline J gene. V dropped 4 bases and J dropped 6; count of bases not matched to a gene: 10. The CDR3 totals 16 residues. CDR1 SGHRS and CDR2 YFSETQ come from the germline V gene.